Included here is one T cell receptor beta chain sequence, with context. The antigen remains undetermined. The V and J ends lost 5 bases and 8 bases, in that order; junction bases with no gene match: 9. The germline V gene encodes CDR1 SGHKS and CDR2 YYEKEE (reference sequence). CDR3 length: 14 amino acids. These data originate in a study of identical twins. The study, taken as a whole, reports: Partial confounding of zero-insertion analyses by invariant MAIT and iNKT cells was possible.

TCRdb passed the 5' RACE reads through MiXCR, listing each CDR3 protein once. Found here are about 450,000 distinct CDR3 sequences, about 18% of them singletons; the top ten hold 9.5% to 15%. This chain uses TRBV5-5 with TRBJ2-1, with TRBD2 matching 8 bases. This clonotype originated in a man aged 45-65 years in good health. Sequenced: naive T cells sorted from blood. CDR3 sequence: CASRLAAVWDEQFF. The CDR3 coding sequence is TGTGCCAGCAGACTAGCGGCGGTTTGGGATGAGCAGTTCTTC.